This paragraph reports one T cell receptor beta chain. This entry comes from a study of control samples from healthy donors and cancer patients. Assay: immunoSEQ multiplex PCR; the TCRdb copy retains only in-frame clones and omits some. The table lists about 98,000 clones, around 80% of them singletons. Input material: blood. The receptor was isolated from a man between 60 and 75 years old in good health.

This chain's CDR3 is CASSRAVGNQPQHF. CDR3 nucleotides: TGTGCCAGCAGCCGTGCGGTAGGGAATCAGCCCCAGCATTTT. The chain carries TRBV7-8 and TRBJ1-5; no clear D. Trimming left V 5 bases short and J 4 bases short, with 12 bases between. This CDR3 region has 14 residues. CDR1 is SGHVS and CDR2 is FQNEAQ in the germline V gene.